This T cell receptor beta chain was obtained from a study of blood T cells in healthy people across ages. The overall study: With template switching, about one barcoded beta molecule was captured per two T cells.

Every sample had a minimum of 6 million PBMCs isolated. Germline-derived CDR1 and CDR2 are MNHNY and SVGAGI (reference sequence). This CDR3 region has 15 residues. PCR was performed a second time for roughly 7 to 11 cycles using a sample-barcoded 5' primer and a J-beta primer mix. MiXCR, run by TCRdb on the 5' RACE reads, gives a single entry per CDR3 protein. The data hold 1,100,000 or so distinct CDR3 sequences, with under 55% observed a single time. To note about this clonotype: The germline gene is not matched at one end of the junction; a read error may be the cause.

The sequence came from a woman aged 60-75 years in good health. The specimen was blood. The V call is TRBV6-6, the J call TRBJ2-7, with TRBD2 identical over 7 bases. CDR3 region: CASSYPPGEGPERYF. The CDR3 bases are TGTGCCAGCAGTTACCCCCCTGGGGAGGGACCCGAGCGGTACTTC.